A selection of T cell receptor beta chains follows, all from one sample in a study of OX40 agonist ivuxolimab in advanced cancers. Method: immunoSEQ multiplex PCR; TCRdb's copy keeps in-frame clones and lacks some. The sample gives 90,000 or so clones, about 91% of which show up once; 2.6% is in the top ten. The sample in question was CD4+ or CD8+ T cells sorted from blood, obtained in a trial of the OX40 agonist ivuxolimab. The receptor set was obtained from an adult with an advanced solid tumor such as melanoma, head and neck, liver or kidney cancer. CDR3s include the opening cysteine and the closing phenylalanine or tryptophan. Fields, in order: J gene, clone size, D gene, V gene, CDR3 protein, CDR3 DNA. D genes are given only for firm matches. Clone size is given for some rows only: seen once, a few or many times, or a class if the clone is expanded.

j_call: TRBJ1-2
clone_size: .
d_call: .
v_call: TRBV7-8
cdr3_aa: CASSPSSQGVGGYTF
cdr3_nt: TGTGCCAGCAGCCCATCGTCTCAGGGTGTGGGTGGCTACACCTTC

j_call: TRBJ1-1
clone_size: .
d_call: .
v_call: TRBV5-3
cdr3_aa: CARRSGDTEAFF
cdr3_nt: TGTGCCAGAAGGTCGGGGGACACTGAAGCTTTCTTT

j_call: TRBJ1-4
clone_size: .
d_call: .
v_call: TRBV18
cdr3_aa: CASSPGPTNEKLFF
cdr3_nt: TGTGCCAGCTCACCAGGACCAACTAATGAAAAACTGTTTTTT

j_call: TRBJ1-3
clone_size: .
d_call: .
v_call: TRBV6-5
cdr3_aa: CASSYPRGNTIYF
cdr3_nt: TGTGCCAGCAGTTACCCCCGCGGAAACACCATATATTTT

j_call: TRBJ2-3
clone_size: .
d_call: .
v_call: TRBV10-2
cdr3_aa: CASSVFGSETDTQYF
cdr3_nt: TGCGCCAGCAGTGTATTCGGGAGCGAGACAGATACGCAGTATTTT

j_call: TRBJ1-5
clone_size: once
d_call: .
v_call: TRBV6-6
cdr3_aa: CASSYLGPGNQPQHF
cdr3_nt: TGTGCCAGCAGTTACCTAGGTCCAGGCAATCAGCCCCAGCATTTT

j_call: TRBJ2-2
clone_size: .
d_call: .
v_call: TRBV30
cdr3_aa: CAWNAQGRMGGELFF
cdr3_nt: TGTGCCTGGAACGCACAGGGGAGGATGGGTGGGGAGCTGTTTTTT

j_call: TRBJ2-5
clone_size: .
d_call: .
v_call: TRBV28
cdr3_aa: CATKEETQYF
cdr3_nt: TGTGCCACAAAGGAAGAGACCCAGTACTTC

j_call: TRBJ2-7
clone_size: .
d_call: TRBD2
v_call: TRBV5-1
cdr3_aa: CASSLVGLAGPQGEQYF
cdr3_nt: TGCGCCAGCAGCTTGGTTGGTCTAGCGGGCCCCCAAGGGGAGCAGTACTTC

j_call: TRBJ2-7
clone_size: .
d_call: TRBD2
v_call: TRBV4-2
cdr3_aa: CASSPAGGFEQYF
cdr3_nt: TGTGCCAGCAGCCCAGCGGGAGGGTTCGAGCAGTACTTC

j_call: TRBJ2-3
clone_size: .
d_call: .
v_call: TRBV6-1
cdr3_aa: CASSAGKTDTQYF
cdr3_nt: TGTGCCAGCAGTGCAGGGAAGACAGATACGCAGTATTTT

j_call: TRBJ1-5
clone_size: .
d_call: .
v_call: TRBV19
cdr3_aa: CAPWGGHQPQHF
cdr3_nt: TGTGCCCCCTGGGGGGGGCATCAGCCCCAGCATTTT

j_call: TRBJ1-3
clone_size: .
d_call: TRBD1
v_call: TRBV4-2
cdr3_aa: CASSQDRTGGVSGNTIYF
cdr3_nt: TGTGCCAGCAGCCAAGACCGGACAGGGGGTGTATCTGGAAACACCATATATTTT

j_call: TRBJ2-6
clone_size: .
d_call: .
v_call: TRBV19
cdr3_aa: CASSPGKGSGANVLTF
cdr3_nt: TGTGCCAGTAGTCCGGGCAAGGGTTCTGGGGCCAACGTCCTGACTTTC

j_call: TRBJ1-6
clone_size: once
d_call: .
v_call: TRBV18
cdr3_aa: CASSSGRSSPLHF
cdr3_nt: TGTGCCAGCTCGTCGGGACGCTCGTCACCCCTCCACTTT

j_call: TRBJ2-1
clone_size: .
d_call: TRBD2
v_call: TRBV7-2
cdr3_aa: CASSLAGLAGDEQFF
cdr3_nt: TGTGCCAGCAGCTTAGCCGGACTAGCGGGAGACGAGCAGTTCTTC

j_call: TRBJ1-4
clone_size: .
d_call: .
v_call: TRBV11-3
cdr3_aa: CASSLNRGEKLFF
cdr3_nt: TGTGCCAGCAGCTTAAATCGGGGGGAAAAACTGTTTTTT

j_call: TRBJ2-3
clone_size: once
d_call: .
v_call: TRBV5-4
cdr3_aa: CASSLSVGADTQYF
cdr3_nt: TGTGCCAGCAGCCTGAGTGTCGGCGCAGATACGCAGTATTTT

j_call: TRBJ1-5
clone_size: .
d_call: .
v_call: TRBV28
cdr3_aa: CASSSPGDPSSNQPQHF
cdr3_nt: TGTGCCAGCAGTTCCCCCGGGGATCCCAGTAGCAATCAGCCCCAGCATTTT

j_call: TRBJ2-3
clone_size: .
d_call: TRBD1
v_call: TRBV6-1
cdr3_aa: CASSAGQGFSTDTQYF
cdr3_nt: TGTGCCAGCAGTGCCGGACAGGGTTTCAGCACAGATACGCAGTATTTT

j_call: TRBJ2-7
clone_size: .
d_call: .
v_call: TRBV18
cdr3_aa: CASSPRQVRSYEQYF
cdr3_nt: TGTGCCAGCTCACCTCGACAGGTCCGCTCCTACGAGCAGTACTTC

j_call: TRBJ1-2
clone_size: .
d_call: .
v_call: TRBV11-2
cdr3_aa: CASSLGGGIYGYTF
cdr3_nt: TGTGCCAGCAGCTTAGGAGGGGGTATCTATGGCTACACCTTC

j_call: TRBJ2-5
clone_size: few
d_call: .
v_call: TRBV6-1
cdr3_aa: CASTREETQYF
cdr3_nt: TGTGCCAGCACCAGGGAAGAGACCCAGTACTTC

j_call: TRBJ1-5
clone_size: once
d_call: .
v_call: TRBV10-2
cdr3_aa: CASSESNIGQPQHF
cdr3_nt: TGCGCCAGCAGTGAGTCGAATATTGGTCAGCCCCAGCATTTT

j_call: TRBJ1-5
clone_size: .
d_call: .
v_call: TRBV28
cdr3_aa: CASSLGQSNQPQHF
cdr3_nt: TGTGCCAGCAGTTTAGGGCAGAGCAATCAGCCCCAGCATTTT

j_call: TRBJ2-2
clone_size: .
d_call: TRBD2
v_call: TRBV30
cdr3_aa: CAWSGRTSGRSTGELFF
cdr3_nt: TGTGCCTGGAGTGGAAGGACTAGCGGGAGAAGCACCGGGGAGCTGTTTTTT

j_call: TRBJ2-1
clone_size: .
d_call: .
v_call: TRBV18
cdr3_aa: CASSPPGATSEQFF
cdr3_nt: TGTGCCAGCTCACCACCGGGAGCCACAAGTGAGCAGTTCTTC

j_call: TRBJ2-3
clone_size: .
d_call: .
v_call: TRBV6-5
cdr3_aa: CASNLGRDTDTQYF
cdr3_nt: TGTGCCAGCAACTTGGGGCGTGACACAGATACGCAGTATTTT

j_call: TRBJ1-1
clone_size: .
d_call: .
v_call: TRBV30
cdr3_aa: CAWDHPGGRAFF
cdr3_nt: TGTGCCTGGGACCACCCCGGGGGGAGAGCTTTCTTT

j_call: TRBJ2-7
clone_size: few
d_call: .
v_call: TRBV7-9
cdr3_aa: CATEGVSYEQYF
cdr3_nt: TGTGCCACCGAGGGAGTGTCCTACGAGCAGTACTTC

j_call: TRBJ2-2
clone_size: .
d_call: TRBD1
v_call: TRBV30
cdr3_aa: CAWSVQETGAVGELFF
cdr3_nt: TGTGCCTGGAGTGTACAGGAGACAGGGGCTGTCGGGGAGCTGTTTTTT

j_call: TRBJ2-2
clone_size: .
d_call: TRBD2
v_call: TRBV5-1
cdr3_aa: CASSRTPRAGGSNTGELFF
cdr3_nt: TGCGCCAGCAGCCGGACCCCTCGGGCGGGAGGCTCGAACACCGGGGAGCTGTTTTTT

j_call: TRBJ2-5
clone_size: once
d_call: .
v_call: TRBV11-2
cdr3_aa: CASSLIVRRETQYF
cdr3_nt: TGTGCCAGCAGCTTAATCGTACGTCGGGAGACCCAGTACTTC

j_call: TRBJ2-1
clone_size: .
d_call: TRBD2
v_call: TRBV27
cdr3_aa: CASSLGLAPYNEQFF
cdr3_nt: TGTGCCAGCAGTCTTGGACTAGCGCCCTACAATGAGCAGTTCTTC

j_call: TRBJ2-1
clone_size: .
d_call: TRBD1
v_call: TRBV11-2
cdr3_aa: CASSIGQGSYNEQFF
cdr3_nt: TGTGCCAGCAGCATAGGACAGGGCTCCTACAATGAGCAGTTCTTC

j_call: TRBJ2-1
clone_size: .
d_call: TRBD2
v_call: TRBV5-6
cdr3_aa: CASSRRTSGSYNEQFF
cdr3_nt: TGTGCCAGCAGCCGAAGGACTAGCGGGAGCTACAATGAGCAGTTCTTC

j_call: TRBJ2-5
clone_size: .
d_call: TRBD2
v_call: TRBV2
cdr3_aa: CASRGKGLAGRQETQYF
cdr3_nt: TGTGCCAGCAGGGGAAAAGGACTAGCGGGGAGACAAGAGACCCAGTACTTC

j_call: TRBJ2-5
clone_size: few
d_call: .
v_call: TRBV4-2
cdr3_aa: CASSQAGETQYF
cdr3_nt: TGTGCCAGCAGCCAAGCGGGTGAGACCCAGTACTTC

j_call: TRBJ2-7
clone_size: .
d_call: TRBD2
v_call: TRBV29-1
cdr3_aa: CSVVLLAGAEQYF
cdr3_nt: TGCAGCGTTGTTCTGCTAGCGGGTGCCGAGCAGTACTTC

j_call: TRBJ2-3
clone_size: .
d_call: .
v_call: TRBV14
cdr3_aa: CASSQGQTQYF
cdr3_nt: TGTGCCAGCAGCCAGGGGCAGACGCAGTATTTT

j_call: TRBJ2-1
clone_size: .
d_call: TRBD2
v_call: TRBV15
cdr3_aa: CATSALPPLAGGGNEQFF
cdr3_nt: TGTGCCACCAGCGCTCTACCCCCACTAGCGGGAGGTGGAAATGAGCAGTTCTTC

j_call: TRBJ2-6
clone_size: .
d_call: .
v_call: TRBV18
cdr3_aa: CASSPQVGKGVIVLTF
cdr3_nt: TGTGCCAGCTCACCCCAAGTGGGTAAGGGGGTCATTGTCCTGACTTTC

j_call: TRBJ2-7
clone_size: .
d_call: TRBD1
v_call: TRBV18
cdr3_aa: CASSPRDRGYYEQYF
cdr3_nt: TGTGCCAGCTCCCCGCGGGACAGGGGTTATTACGAGCAGTACTTC

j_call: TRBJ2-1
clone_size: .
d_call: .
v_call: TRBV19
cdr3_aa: CASKLKAAFSYNEQFF
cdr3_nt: TGTGCCAGTAAGCTAAAAGCAGCATTCTCCTACAATGAGCAGTTCTTC

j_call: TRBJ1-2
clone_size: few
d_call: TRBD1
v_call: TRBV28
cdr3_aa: CATRGLNYGYTF
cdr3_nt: TGTGCCACCAGGGGGCTCAACTATGGCTACACCTTC

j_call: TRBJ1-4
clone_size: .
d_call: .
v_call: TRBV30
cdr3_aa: CAWSPGREKLFF
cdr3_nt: TGTGCCTGGAGTCCGGGGCGGGAAAAACTGTTTTTT

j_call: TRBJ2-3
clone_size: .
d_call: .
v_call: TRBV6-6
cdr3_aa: CASSQQLQGADTQYF
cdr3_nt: TGTGCCAGCAGCCAACAACTCCAGGGTGCAGATACGCAGTATTTT

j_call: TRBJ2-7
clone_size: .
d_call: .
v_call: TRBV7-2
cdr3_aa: CASSPKRVAQQYF
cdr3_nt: TGTGCCAGCAGCCCGAAAAGGGTAGCCCAGCAGTACTTC

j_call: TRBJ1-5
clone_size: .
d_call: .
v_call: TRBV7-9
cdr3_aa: CASSQDPINQPQHF
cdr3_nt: TGTGCCAGCAGTCAGGACCCGATTAATCAGCCCCAGCATTTT

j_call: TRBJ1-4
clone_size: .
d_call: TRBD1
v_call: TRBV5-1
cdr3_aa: CASSLSGQADEKLFF
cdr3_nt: TGCGCCAGCAGCTTGTCGGGACAGGCAGACGAAAAACTGTTTTTT